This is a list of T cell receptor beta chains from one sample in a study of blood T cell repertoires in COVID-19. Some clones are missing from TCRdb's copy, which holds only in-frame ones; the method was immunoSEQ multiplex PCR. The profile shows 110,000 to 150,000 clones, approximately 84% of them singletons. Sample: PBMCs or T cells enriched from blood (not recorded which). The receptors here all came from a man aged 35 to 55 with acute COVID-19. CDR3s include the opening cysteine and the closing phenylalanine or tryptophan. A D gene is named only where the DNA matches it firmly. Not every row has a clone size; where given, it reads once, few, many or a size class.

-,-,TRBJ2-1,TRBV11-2,CASSLVAGAYNEQFF,TGTGCCAGCAGCTTAGTAGCAGGGGCCTACAATGAGCAGTTCTTC
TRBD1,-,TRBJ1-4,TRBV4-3,CASSQVQGDNEKLFF,TGCGCCAGCAGCCAAGTTCAGGGGGATAATGAAAAACTGTTTTTT
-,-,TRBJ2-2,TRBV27,CASSFSQGITGELFF,TGTGCCAGCAGTTTCTCCCAGGGGATCACCGGGGAGCTGTTTTTT
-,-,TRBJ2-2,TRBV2,CASARLVNTGELFF,TGTGCCAGCGCGCGACTAGTTAACACCGGGGAGCTGTTTTTT
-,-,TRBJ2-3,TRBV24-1,CATSDLYSGRLDTQYF,TGTGCCACCAGTGATTTGTACAGTGGGAGATTAGATACGCAGTATTTT
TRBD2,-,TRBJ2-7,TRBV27,CASRRGTSGPYEQYF,TGTGCCAGCAGACGGGGCACTAGCGGTCCCTACGAGCAGTACTTC
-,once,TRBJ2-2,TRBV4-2,CASSQDRGELFF,TGTGCCAGCAGCCAAGATCGGGGGGAGCTGTTTTTT
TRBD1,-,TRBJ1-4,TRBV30,CAFGTGSGFATNEKLFF,TGTGCCTTTGGGACAGGGAGCGGATTTGCAACTAATGAAAAACTGTTTTTT
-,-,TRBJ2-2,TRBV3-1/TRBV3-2,CASSSYEGELFF,TGTGCCAGCAGCTCCTATGAGGGGGAGCTGTTTTTT
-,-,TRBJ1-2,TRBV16,CASSQRRDGAEFYGYTF,TGTGCCAGCAGCCAAAGGAGGGACGGGGCAGAATTCTATGGCTACACCTTC
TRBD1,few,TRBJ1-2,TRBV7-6,CASSAGTEPNYGYTF,TGTGCCAGCAGCGCCGGGACAGAGCCTAACTATGGCTACACCTTC
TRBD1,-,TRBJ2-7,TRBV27,CASSPQGQSSYEQYF,TGTGCCAGCAGTCCACAGGGGCAAAGCTCCTACGAGCAGTACTTC
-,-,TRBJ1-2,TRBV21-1,CASSKGVGVGYGYTF,TGTGCCAGCAGCAAAGGAGTAGGGGTGGGCTATGGCTACACCTTC
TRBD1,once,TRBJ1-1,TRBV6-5,CASSRQTGAETEAFF,TGTGCCAGCAGTCGACAGACAGGGGCTGAAACTGAAGCTTTCTTT
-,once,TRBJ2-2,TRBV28,CASSLHNRAGGTGELFF,TGTGCCAGCAGTTTACACAATAGGGCAGGGGGGACCGGGGAGCTGTTTTTT
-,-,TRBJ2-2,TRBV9,CASSTTQTGELFF,TGTGCCAGCAGCACAACACAAACCGGGGAGCTGTTTTTT
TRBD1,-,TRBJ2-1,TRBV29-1,CSVKLLTGEGFF,TGCAGCGTCAAACTCTTGACAGGGGAAGGGTTCTTC
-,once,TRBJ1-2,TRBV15,CATSGRGITAGYTF,TGTGCCACCAGCGGGCGCGGGATAACGGCTGGCTACACCTTC
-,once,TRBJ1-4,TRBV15,CATSPGRRRKKLFF,TGTGCCACCAGCCCAGGCCGTCGGAGGAAAAAACTGTTTTTT
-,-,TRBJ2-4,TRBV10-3,CAISESGGAENIQYF,TGTGCCATCAGTGAGTCGGGGGGGGCCGAAAACATTCAGTACTTC
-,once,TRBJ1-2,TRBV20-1,CSASQSLSYTF,TGCAGTGCTAGCCAGTCCTTGAGCTACACCTTC
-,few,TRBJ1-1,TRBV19,CASMDRPNTEAFF,TGTGCCAGTATGGACAGACCTAACACTGAAGCTTTCTTT
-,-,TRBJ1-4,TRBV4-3,CASSQGDKRNEKLFF,TGCGCCAGCAGCCAAGGGGACAAGCGAAATGAAAAACTGTTTTTT
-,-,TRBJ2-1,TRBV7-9,CASSFLRDTSSYNEQFF,TGTGCCAGCAGCTTCCTCCGGGACACGAGCTCCTACAATGAGCAGTTCTTC
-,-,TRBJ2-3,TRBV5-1,CASSLLRLKEDTQYF,TGCGCCAGCAGCTTGTTGCGCTTAAAAGAGGATACGCAGTATTTT
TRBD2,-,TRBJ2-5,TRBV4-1,CASSQEVNGRTGETQYF,TGCGCCAGCAGCCAAGAGGTTAACGGGAGGACGGGAGAGACCCAGTACTTC
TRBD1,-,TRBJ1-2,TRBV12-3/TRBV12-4,CASRPQGARGYTF,TGTGCCAGCAGACCCCAGGGGGCGCGAGGCTACACCTTC
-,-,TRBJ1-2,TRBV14,CASSQDVRYGYTF,TGTGCCAGCAGCCAAGATGTGCGGTATGGCTACACCTTC
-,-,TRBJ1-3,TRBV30,CAWTWTRSFHGNTIYF,TGTGCCTGGACGTGGACAAGGTCGTTCCACGGAAACACCATATATTTT
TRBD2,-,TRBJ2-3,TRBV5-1,CASSLEAAGVSDTQYF,TGCGCCAGCAGCTTGGAGGCAGCGGGAGTATCAGATACGCAGTATTTT
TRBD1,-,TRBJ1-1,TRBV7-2,CASTADRVWTEAFF,TGTGCCAGCACTGCCGACAGGGTATGGACTGAAGCTTTCTTT
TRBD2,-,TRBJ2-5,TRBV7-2,CASSQTRGGAQETQYF,TGTGCCAGCAGCCAGACTCGGGGGGGAGCCCAAGAGACCCAGTACTTC
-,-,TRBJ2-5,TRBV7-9,CASSLLPETQYF,TGTGCCAGCAGCCTCCTCCCAGAGACCCAGTACTTC
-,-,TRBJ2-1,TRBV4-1,CASSQAQQGMDEQFF,TGCGCCAGCAGCCAGGCCCAACAGGGTATGGATGAGCAGTTCTTC
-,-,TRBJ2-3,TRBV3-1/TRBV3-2,CASSQDRGTDTQYF,TGTGCCAGCAGCCAAGACAGGGGAACAGATACGCAGTATTTT
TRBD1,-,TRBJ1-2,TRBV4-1,CASSQGDRGRRDYGYTF,TGCGCCAGCAGCCAAGGGGACAGGGGGCGCCGGGACTATGGCTACACCTTC
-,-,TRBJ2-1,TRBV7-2,CASSIAGQSYNEQFF,TGTGCCAGCAGTATCGCGGGACAGAGCTACAATGAGCAGTTCTTC
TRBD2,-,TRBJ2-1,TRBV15,CATSRDRLAYSYNEQFF,TGTGCCACCAGCAGAGATAGACTAGCGTACTCCTACAATGAGCAGTTCTTC
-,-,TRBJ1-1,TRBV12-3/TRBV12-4,CASSQTLNTEAFF,TGTGCCAGCAGTCAGACATTGAACACTGAAGCTTTCTTT
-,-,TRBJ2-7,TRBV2,CASSLTGRRHEQYF,TGTGCCAGCAGTCTGACAGGACGCAGGCACGAGCAGTACTTC
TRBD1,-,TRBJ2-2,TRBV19,CASSPRDRVTGELFF,TGTGCCAGTAGTCCCCGGGACAGGGTCACCGGGGAGCTGTTTTTT